The rows below give T cell receptor beta chains drawn from one sample of a study of blood T cell repertoires in COVID-19. The assay was immunoSEQ multiplex PCR, and TCRdb's table has in-frame clones only and misses some. This table holds more than 60,000 clones, around 82% found once. The sample consisted of peripheral blood. Receptors were obtained from a man between 60 and 70 years old with acute or convalescent COVID-19. Both conserved end residues are part of each CDR3. D genes are given only for firm matches. Size tells how often a clone was seen (once, few, many) or the class of an expanded clone, and some rows leave it out.

j_call,clone_size,v_call,d_call,cdr3_nt,cdr3_aa
TRBJ2-7,.,TRBV12-3/TRBV12-4,.,TGTGCCAGCAGTTTGGGGGCCCAGCAGTACTTC,CASSLGAQQYF
TRBJ2-1,.,TRBV19,TRBD2,TGTGCCAGTAGTAACCAGGCGGGGGGCGGCTACAATGAGCAGTTCTTC,CASSNQAGGGYNEQFF
TRBJ2-2,.,TRBV4-2,TRBD2,TGTGCCAGCAGCCAAGTGTTCGGCGGGAGCACCGGGGAGCTGTTTTTT,CASSQVFGGSTGELFF
TRBJ2-7,.,TRBV27,TRBD1,TGTGCCAGCAGTCCACAGGGGGCAGTAAACGAGCAGTACTTC,CASSPQGAVNEQYF
TRBJ1-1,.,TRBV5-4,TRBD1,TGTGCCAGCAGCTTGCGGGACAGGGGGCGCGCGGGAAACACTGAAGCTTTCTTT,CASSLRDRGRAGNTEAFF
TRBJ2-5,.,TRBV25-1,.,TGTGCCAGCAGTGAGGGAGGAATGGAGACCCAGTACTTC,CASSEGGMETQYF
TRBJ2-5,.,TRBV24-1,.,TGTGCCACCAGTGACGGACAGAAATTTCAAGAGACCCAGTACTTC,CATSDGQKFQETQYF
TRBJ2-1,.,TRBV21-1,.,TGTGCCAGCAGCCCCTCGACAGGGGGCGCAGGCAATGAGCAGTTCTTC,CASSPSTGGAGNEQFF
TRBJ2-3,.,TRBV6-4,.,TGTGCCAGCAGTGACGGATCTAGCCTGGATACGCAGTATTTT,CASSDGSSLDTQYF
TRBJ1-1,.,TRBV9,.,TGTGCCAGCAGCTCAAGGCTACAGCTGAACACTGAAGCTTTCTTT,CASSSRLQLNTEAFF
TRBJ2-7,.,TRBV7-2,TRBD1,TGTGCCAGCAGCTTCGGACAGGCGACCGATTACGAGCAGTACTTC,CASSFGQATDYEQYF
TRBJ1-2,.,TRBV7-9,TRBD1,TGTGCCAGCAGCTTTGGACAGGAGGGTTATGGCTACACCTTC,CASSFGQEGYGYTF
TRBJ2-7,once,TRBV7-2,.,TGTGCCAGCAGCTTATCGGCCCAGGGGGAGCAGTACTTC,CASSLSAQGEQYF
TRBJ2-1,once,TRBV10-3,.,TGTGCCACGCTCGGGATCGCCACATCTAGTGAGCAGTTCTTC,CATLGIATSSEQFF
TRBJ2-7,.,TRBV5-1,.,TGCGCCAGCAGCTTGACACCCTACGAGCAGTACTTC,CASSLTPYEQYF
TRBJ2-3,.,TRBV29-1,.,TGCAGCCCTGTCTCGGCAGATACGCAGTATTTT,CSPVSADTQYF
TRBJ1-4,.,TRBV27,.,TGTGCCAGCAGTTTAGGAGTTACTCGGTCTAATGAAAAACTGTTTTTT,CASSLGVTRSNEKLFF
TRBJ1-1,.,TRBV4-2,TRBD1,TGTGCCAGCAGCCAAGAATTGACAGGGGCCAACACTGAAGCTTTCTTT,CASSQELTGANTEAFF
TRBJ2-7,once,TRBV3-1/TRBV3-2,TRBD2,TGTGCCAGCAGCCAAGTCGCTAGCGGGGACGAGCAGTACTTC,CASSQVASGDEQYF
TRBJ1-4,.,TRBV18,.,TGTGCCAGCTCACCCGGACAGCTTGGGGAAAAACTGTTTTTT,CASSPGQLGEKLFF
TRBJ2-7,.,TRBV5-4,.,TGTGCCAGCAGCCTCCGGAACGAGGGCGAGCAGTACTTC,CASSLRNEGEQYF
TRBJ2-7,.,TRBV27,.,TGTGCCAGCAGTTTATATCCAGGGGCCTACGAGCAGTACTTC,CASSLYPGAYEQYF
TRBJ2-1,.,TRBV3-1/TRBV3-2,.,TGTGCCAGCAGCCAAGGAGGGGGGGGCTACAATGAGCAGTTCTTC,CASSQGGGGYNEQFF
TRBJ2-3,.,TRBV7-9,TRBD2,TGTGCCAGCAGCTTGTCTAGCGGTCCCCCAGATACGCAGTATTTT,CASSLSSGPPDTQYF
TRBJ2-3,.,TRBV5-4,.,TGTGCCAGCAGCTTGGCGGGAGAGGATACGCAGTATTTT,CASSLAGEDTQYF
TRBJ2-1,.,TRBV6-4,TRBD2,TGTGCCAGCAGTCAGGGACTAGCGGGTTACAATGAGCAGTTCTTC,CASSQGLAGYNEQFF
TRBJ1-6,once,TRBV5-6,TRBD1,TGTGCCAGCAGCTTCACCCGGGACAGGGGTTCACCCCTCCACTTT,CASSFTRDRGSPLHF
TRBJ2-1,.,TRBV7-2,TRBD2,TGTGCCAGCGGCCCAGGACTAGCGATTTACAATGAGCAGTTCTTC,CASGPGLAIYNEQFF
TRBJ2-1,.,TRBV28,TRBD2,TGTGCCAGCAGTCTACCCCCTAGCGGCTACAATGAGCAGTTCTTC,CASSLPPSGYNEQFF
TRBJ1-3,.,TRBV28,.,TGTGCCAGCACCCCGGCTAGGACTGGAAACACCATATATTTT,CASTPARTGNTIYF
TRBJ2-7,.,TRBV7-2,TRBD2,TGTGCCAGCAGCGCGGGGGGACTTCGGGGGATCTACGAGCAGTACTTC,CASSAGGLRGIYEQYF
TRBJ2-7,once,TRBV7-2,TRBD2,TGTGCCAGCAGCCCGGGGGGGGCCTCCTACGAGCAGTACTTC,CASSPGGASYEQYF
TRBJ1-6,.,TRBV6-5,TRBD1,TGTGCCAGCAGTTACTCGATTTACAGGGGGGATCCCCTCCACTTT,CASSYSIYRGDPLHF
TRBJ2-3,.,TRBV5-1,TRBD1,TGCGCCAGCAGCTTGTCCGGGACAGGGAGCACAGATACGCAGTATTTT,CASSLSGTGSTDTQYF
TRBJ1-1,.,TRBV7-9,.,TGTGCCAGCAGCCCGGAAGCGGGCACTGAAGCTTTCTTT,CASSPEAGTEAFF
TRBJ1-2,.,TRBV7-2,.,TGTGCCAGCAGCTTAGTTTCAGGGGTCGCTAACTATGGCTACACCTTC,CASSLVSGVANYGYTF
TRBJ2-1,.,TRBV4-2,.,TGTGCCAGCAGCCAAGGGACGGGGAGATACAATGAGCAGTTCTTC,CASSQGTGRYNEQFF
TRBJ1-1,.,TRBV6-5,TRBD1,TGTGCCAGCAGAGGACAGGGCGGGGGAACTGAAGCTTTCTTT,CASRGQGGGTEAFF
TRBJ1-1,.,TRBV11-3,.,TGTGCCAGCAGCCCGGGGGGGCCGGGGGAAACTGAAGCTTTCTTT,CASSPGGPGETEAFF
TRBJ2-7,.,TRBV5-1,.,TGCGCCAGCAGCTTGGGGGCAGGCCTCTCCTACGAGCAGTACTTC,CASSLGAGLSYEQYF
TRBJ1-2,.,TRBV5-5,TRBD1,TGTGCCAGCAGCCCCTCCAGACAGGGGGCTCGGGGCTACACCTTC,CASSPSRQGARGYTF
TRBJ2-3,.,TRBV11-2,TRBD2,TGTGCCAGCGCAAGCGGGGCATACACAGATACGCAGTATTTT,CASASGAYTDTQYF
TRBJ2-1,few,TRBV15,TRBD2,TGTGCCACCAGCAGAGACGAGAGACTAGCGTCCTTATACAATGAGCAGTTCTTC,CATSRDERLASLYNEQFF
TRBJ2-1,.,TRBV5-1,TRBD2,TGCGCCAGCAGCCCAGGGACTAGCGGGTACAATGAGCAGTTCTTC,CASSPGTSGYNEQFF
TRBJ2-3,.,TRBV29-1,TRBD2,TGCAGCGTCGGGACTAGCGGGTTCGGCACAGATACGCAGTATTTT,CSVGTSGFGTDTQYF
TRBJ2-7,.,TRBV18,TRBD2,TGTGCCAGCTCACTTCAGCGGGAGGCCTCCTACGAGCAGTACTTC,CASSLQREASYEQYF
TRBJ1-5,.,TRBV18,TRBD1,TGTGCCAGCTCCCCGACAGGGGAGCCCCAGCATTTT,CASSPTGEPQHF